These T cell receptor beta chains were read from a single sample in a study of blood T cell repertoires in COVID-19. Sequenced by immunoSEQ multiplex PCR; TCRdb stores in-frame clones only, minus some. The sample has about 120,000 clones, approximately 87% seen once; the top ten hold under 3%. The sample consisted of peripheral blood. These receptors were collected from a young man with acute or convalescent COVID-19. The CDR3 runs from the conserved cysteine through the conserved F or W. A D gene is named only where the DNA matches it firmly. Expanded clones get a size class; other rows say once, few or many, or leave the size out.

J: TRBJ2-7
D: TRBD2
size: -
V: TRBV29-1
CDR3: CSVISGGSYEQYF
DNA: TGCAGCGTTATTAGCGGGGGATCCTACGAGCAGTACTTC

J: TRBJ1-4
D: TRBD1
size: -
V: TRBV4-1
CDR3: CASSQDTGATNEKLFF
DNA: TGCGCCAGCAGCCAAGATACAGGGGCAACTAATGAAAAACTGTTTTTT

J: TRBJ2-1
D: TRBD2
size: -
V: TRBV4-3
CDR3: CASSQDPGTRQFF
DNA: TGCGCCAGCAGCCAAGACCCCGGGACTAGGCAGTTCTTC

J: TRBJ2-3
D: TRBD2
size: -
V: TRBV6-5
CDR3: CASSYGAGLGADTQYF
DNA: TGTGCCAGCAGTTACGGCGCGGGACTAGGCGCAGATACGCAGTATTTT

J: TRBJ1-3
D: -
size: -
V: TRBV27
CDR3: CASSLAGSGNTIYF
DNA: TGTGCCAGCAGTTTAGCGGGCTCTGGAAACACCATATATTTT

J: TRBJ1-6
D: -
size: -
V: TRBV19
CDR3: CASSGQGRSPLHF
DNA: TGTGCCAGTAGTGGGCAGGGGCGCTCACCCCTCCACTTT

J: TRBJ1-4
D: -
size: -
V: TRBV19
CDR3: CASSKGRGTNEKLFF
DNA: TGTGCCAGTAGTAAGGGCAGGGGAACTAATGAAAAACTGTTTTTT

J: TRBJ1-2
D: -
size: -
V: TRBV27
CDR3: CASSLEWATGGGYTF
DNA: TGTGCCAGCAGTTTAGAGTGGGCCACGGGAGGTGGCTACACCTTC

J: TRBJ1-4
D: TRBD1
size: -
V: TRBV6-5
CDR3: CASSYAGQSNEKLFF
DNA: TGTGCCAGCAGTTACGCGGGACAGAGCAATGAAAAACTGTTTTTT

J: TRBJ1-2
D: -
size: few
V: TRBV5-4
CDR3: CASSLVGGYYGYTF
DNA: TGTGCCAGCAGCTTGGTTGGGGGCTACTATGGCTACACCTTC

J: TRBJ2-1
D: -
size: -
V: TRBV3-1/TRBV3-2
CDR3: CASSQAPEGPEQFF
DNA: TGTGCCAGCAGCCAAGCCCCCGAGGGCCCTGAGCAGTTCTTC

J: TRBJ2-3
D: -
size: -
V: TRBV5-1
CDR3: CASSLVGSPDTQYF
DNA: TGCGCCAGCAGCTTGGTTGGGAGCCCAGATACGCAGTATTTT

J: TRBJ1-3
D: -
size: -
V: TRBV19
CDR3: CASSIDDISGNTIYF
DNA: TGTGCCAGTAGTATAGACGACATTTCTGGAAACACCATATATTTT

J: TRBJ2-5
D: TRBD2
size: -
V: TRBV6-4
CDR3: CASSDQQDGRLAGTFETQYF
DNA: TGTGCCAGCAGTGACCAACAAGATGGACGACTAGCGGGGACGTTCGAGACCCAGTACTTC

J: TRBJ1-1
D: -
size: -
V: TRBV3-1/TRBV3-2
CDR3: CASSQDQGGLGTEAFF
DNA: TGTGCCAGCAGCCAAGATCAAGGAGGGTTGGGGACTGAAGCTTTCTTT

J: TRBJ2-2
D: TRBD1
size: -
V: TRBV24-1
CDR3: CATSDRQGPTGELFF
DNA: TGTGCCACCAGTGACCGACAGGGCCCCACCGGGGAGCTGTTTTTT

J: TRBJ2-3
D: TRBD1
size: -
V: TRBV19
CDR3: CASSISQGVWDTQYF
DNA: TGTGCCAGTAGTATTAGCCAGGGGGTTTGGGATACGCAGTATTTT

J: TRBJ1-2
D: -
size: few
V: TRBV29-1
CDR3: CSVEASSYGYTF
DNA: TGCAGCGTTGAGGCCAGTTCCTATGGCTACACCTTC

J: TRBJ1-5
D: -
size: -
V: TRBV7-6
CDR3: CASSLVPGNNQPQHF
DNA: TGTGCCAGCAGCTTAGTGCCAGGGAACAATCAGCCCCAGCATTTT

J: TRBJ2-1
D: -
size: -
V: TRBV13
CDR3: CASSHSGDEQFF
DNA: TGTGCCAGCAGCCACTCAGGGGATGAGCAGTTCTTC

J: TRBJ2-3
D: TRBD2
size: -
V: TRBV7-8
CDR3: CASFSGGPADTQYF
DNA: TGTGCCAGCTTTAGCGGGGGGCCCGCAGATACGCAGTATTTT

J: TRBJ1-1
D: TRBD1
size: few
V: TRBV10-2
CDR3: CASSKDRAILNTEAFF
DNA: TGCGCCAGCAGTAAGGACAGGGCTATCTTGAACACTGAAGCTTTCTTT

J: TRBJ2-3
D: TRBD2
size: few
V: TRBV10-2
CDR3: CASSEGLAGEKWTDTQYF
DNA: TGCGCCAGCAGTGAAGGACTAGCGGGGGAGAAATGGACAGATACGCAGTATTTT

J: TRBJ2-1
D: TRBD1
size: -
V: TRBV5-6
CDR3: CASSAINRGRNEQFF
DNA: TGTGCCAGCAGCGCGATTAACAGGGGGCGGAATGAGCAGTTCTTC

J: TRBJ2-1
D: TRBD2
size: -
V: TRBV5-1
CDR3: CASRRTSGISYNEQFF
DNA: TGCGCCAGCAGACGGACTAGCGGTATCTCCTACAATGAGCAGTTCTTC

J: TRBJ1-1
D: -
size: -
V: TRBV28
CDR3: CASSFFGDLNTEAFF
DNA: TGTGCCAGCAGTTTTTTCGGAGATTTGAACACTGAAGCTTTCTTT

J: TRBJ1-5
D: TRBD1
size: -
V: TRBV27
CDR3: CASSKRTGEVAQPQHF
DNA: TGTGCCAGCAGTAAGCGGACAGGGGAGGTAGCTCAGCCCCAGCATTTT

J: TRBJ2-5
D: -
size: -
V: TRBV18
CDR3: CASSPFGGQETQYF
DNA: TGTGCCAGCTCACCATTTGGCGGGCAAGAGACCCAGTACTTC

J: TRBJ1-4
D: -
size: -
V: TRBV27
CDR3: CASSPLLSDNEKLFF
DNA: TGTGCCAGCAGCCCGTTGCTCAGCGATAATGAAAAACTGTTTTTT

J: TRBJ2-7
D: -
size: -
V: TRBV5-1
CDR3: CASSPPRGYEQYF
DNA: TGCGCCAGCAGCCCGCCCAGGGGTTACGAGCAGTACTTC

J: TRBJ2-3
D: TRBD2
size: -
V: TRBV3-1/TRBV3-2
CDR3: CASSQVSGRSDTQYF
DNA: TGTGCCAGCAGCCAGGTGAGCGGGAGGTCAGATACGCAGTATTTT

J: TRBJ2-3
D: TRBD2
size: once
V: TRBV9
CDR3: CASSEPPAGVSADTQYF
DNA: TGTGCCAGCAGCGAGCCCCCTGCGGGAGTGTCGGCAGATACGCAGTATTTT

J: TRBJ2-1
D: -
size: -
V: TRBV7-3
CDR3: CASSQGGHYNEQFF
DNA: TGTGCCAGCAGCCAAGGGGGACATTACAATGAGCAGTTCTTC

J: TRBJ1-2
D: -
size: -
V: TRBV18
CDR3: CASSPDTVYGYTF
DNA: TGTGCCAGCTCACCAGATACAGTCTATGGCTACACCTTC

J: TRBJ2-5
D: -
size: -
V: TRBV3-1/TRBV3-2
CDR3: CASSDRTEYQETQYF
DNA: TGTGCCAGCAGCGACCGGACAGAGTACCAAGAGACCCAGTACTTC

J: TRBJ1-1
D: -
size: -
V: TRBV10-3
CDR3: CAISIAPKNTEAFF
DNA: TGTGCCATCAGTATAGCACCAAAGAACACTGAAGCTTTCTTT

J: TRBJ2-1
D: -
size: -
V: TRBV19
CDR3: CASSMNRGSGNEQFF
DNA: TGTGCCAGTAGTATGAATCGGGGGTCGGGGAATGAGCAGTTCTTC

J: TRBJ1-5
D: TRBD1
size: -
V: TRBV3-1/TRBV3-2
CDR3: CASSADREGGKPQHF
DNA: TGTGCCAGCAGCGCAGACAGGGAAGGAGGAAAGCCCCAGCATTTT

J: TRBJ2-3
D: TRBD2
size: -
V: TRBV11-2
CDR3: CASSRRVAGGPTDTQYF
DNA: TGTGCCAGCAGCCGCCGGGTAGCGGGAGGGCCGACAGATACGCAGTATTTT

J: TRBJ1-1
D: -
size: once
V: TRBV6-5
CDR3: CASSQTSHTEAFF
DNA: TGTGCCAGCAGTCAAACCAGTCACACTGAAGCTTTCTTT

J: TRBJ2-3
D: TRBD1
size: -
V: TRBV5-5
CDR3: CASSARDRDRSTDTQYF
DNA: TGTGCCAGCAGCGCAAGGGACAGGGACCGTTCCACAGATACGCAGTATTTT

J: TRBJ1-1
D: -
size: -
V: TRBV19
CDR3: CASSIRQLEAFF
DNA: TGTGCCAGTAGTATCCGACAGCTGGAAGCTTTCTTT

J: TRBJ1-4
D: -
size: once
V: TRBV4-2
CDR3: CASSQAHRPNEKLFF
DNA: TGTGCCAGCAGCCAAGCGCACAGACCTAATGAAAAACTGTTTTTT

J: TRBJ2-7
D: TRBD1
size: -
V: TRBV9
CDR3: CASSATGTGTYEQYF
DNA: TGTGCCAGCAGCGCCACCGGGACAGGGACCTACGAGCAGTACTTC

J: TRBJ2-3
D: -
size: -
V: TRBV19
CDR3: CASSGRDLTGTDTQYF
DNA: TGTGCCAGTAGCGGGAGAGACTTGACTGGCACAGATACGCAGTATTTT

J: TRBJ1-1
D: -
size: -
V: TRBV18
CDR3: CASSSTEDTEAFF
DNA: TGTGCCAGCTCATCGACAGAAGACACTGAAGCTTTCTTT

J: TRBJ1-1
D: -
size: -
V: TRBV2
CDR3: CASTSIPARMNTEAFF
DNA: TGTGCCAGCACGTCTATTCCCGCGAGAATGAACACTGAAGCTTTCTTT

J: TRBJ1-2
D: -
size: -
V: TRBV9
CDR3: CASSGAGEGYGYTF
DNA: TGTGCCAGCAGCGGGGCGGGAGAAGGCTATGGCTACACCTTC

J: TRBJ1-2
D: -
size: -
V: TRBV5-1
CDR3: CASSLDWRANYGYTF
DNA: TGCGCCAGCAGCTTGGATTGGAGGGCTAACTATGGCTACACCTTC

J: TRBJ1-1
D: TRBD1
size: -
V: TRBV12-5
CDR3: CASGLAGTGGRGNTEAFF
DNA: TGTGCTAGTGGTTTGGCTGGGACAGGGGGGCGAGGCAACACTGAAGCTTTCTTT

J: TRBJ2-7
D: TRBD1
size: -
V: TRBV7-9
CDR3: CASSLNRDRHSEQYF
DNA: TGTGCCAGCAGCCTCAACCGGGACAGACATAGCGAGCAGTACTTC

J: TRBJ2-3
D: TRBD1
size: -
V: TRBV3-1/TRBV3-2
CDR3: CASSQDLWTGGEGDTQYF
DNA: TGTGCCAGCAGCCAAGACCTATGGACAGGGGGCGAAGGAGATACGCAGTATTTT